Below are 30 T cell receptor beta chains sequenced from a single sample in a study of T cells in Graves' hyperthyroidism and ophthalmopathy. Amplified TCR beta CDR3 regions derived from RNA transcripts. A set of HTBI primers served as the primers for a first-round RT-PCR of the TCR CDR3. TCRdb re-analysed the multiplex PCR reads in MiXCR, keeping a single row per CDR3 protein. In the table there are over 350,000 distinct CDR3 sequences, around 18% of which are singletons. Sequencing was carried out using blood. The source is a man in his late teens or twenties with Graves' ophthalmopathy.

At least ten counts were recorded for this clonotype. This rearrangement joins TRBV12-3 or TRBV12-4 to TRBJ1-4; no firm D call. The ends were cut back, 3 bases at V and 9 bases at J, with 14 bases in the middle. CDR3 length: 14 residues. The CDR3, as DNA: TGTGCCAGCAGTTTCACCTTACCCGTCCAAAAACTGTTTTTT. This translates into CASSFTLPVQKLFF.

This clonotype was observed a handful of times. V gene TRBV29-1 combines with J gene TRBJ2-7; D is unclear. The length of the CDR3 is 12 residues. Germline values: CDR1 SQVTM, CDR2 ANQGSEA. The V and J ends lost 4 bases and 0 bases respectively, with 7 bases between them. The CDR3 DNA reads TGCAGCGTTGGCACCTCCTCCTACGAGCAGTACTTC. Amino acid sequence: CSVGTSSYEQYF.

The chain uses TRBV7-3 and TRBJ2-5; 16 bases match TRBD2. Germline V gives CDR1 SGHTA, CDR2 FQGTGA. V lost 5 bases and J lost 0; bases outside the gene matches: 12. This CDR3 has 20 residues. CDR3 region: CASSETGTSGGEIYQETQYF. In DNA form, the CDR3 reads TGTGCCAGCAGCGAAACCGGGACTAGCGGGGGGGAAATATACCAAGAGACCCAGTACTTC.

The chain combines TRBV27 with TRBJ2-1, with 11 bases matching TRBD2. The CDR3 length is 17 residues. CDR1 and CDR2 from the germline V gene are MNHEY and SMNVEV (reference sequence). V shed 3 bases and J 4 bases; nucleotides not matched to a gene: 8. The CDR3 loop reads CASSFGGLAGGYNEQFF. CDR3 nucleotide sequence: TGTGCCAGCAGTTTCGGCGGACTAGCGGGTGGGTACAATGAGCAGTTCTTC.

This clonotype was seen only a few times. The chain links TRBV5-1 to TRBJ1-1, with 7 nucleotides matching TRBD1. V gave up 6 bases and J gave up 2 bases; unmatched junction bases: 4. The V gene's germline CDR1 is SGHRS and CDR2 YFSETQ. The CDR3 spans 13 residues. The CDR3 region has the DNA TGCGCCAGCAAGACAGGGATAAACACTGAAGCTTTCTTT. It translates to CASKTGINTEAFF.

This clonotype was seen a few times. In nucleotides, the CDR3 is TGTGCCAGCAGAGACGGGACAGGGGTTCGCACTGAAGCTTTCTTT. Its protein is CASRDGTGVRTEAFF. The chain couples TRBV28 to TRBJ1-1; 10 bases are a match to TRBD1. The CDR3 spans 15 residues. Germline-derived CDR1 and CDR2 are MDHEN and SYDVKM. J gave up 4 bases and V 6 bases, and 8 bases lay outside the gene matches.

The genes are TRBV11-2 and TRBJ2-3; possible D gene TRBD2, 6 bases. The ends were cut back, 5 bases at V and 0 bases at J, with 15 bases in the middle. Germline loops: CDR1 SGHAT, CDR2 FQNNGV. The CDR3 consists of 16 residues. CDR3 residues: CASSPWGSGSTDTQYF. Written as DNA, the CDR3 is TGTGCCAGCAGCCCATGGGGGAGCGGGAGCACAGATACGCAGTATTTT.

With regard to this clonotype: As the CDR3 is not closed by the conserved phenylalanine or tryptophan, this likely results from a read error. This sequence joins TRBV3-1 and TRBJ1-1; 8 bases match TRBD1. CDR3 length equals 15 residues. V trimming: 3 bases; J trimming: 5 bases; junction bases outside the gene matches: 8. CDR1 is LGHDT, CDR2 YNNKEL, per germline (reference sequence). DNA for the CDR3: TGTGCCAGCAGCCATACGGGACAGGCGGGAACTGAAGCTTTCCTT. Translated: CASSHTGQAGTEAFL.

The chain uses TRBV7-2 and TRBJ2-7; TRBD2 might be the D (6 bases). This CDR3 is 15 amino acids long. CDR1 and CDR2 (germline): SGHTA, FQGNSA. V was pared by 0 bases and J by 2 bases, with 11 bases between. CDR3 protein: CASSLASGAPYEQYF. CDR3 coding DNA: TGTGCCAGCAGCTTAGCGTCGGGAGCACCCTACGAGCAGTACTTC.

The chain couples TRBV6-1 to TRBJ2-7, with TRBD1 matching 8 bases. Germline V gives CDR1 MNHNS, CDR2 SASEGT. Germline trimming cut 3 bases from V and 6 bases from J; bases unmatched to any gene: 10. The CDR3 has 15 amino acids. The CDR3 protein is CASSDWTGYASEQYF. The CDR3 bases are TGTGCCAGCAGTGATTGGACAGGGTATGCATCCGAGCAGTACTTC.

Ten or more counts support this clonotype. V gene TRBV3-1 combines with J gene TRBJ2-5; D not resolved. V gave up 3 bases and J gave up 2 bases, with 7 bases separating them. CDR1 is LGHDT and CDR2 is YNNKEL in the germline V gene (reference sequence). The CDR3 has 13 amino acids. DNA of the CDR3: TGTGCCAGCAGCCAGGGAAGACAAGAGACCCAGTACTTC. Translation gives CASSQGRQETQYF.

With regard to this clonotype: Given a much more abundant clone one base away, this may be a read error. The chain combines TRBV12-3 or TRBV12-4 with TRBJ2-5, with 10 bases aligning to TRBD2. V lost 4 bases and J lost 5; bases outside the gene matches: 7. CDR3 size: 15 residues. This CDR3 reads CASSSTSGSNETQYF. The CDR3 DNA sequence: TGTGCCAGCAGTTCGACTAGCGGGTCCAACGAGACCCAGTACTTC.

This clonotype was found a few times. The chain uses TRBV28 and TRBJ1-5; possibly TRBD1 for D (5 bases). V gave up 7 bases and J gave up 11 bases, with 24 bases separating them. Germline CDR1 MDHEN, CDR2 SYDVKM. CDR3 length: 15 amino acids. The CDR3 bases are TGTGCCAGCACCGACCTGGGGGAAAAGTATGTGGCCCAGCATTTT. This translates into CASTDLGEKYVAQHF.

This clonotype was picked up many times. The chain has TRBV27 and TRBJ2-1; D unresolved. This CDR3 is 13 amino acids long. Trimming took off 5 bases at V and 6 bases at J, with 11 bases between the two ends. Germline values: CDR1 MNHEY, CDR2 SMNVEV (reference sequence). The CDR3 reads CASSLPRPNEQFF. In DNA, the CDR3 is TGTGCCAGCAGTCTCCCCCGCCCCAATGAGCAGTTCTTC.

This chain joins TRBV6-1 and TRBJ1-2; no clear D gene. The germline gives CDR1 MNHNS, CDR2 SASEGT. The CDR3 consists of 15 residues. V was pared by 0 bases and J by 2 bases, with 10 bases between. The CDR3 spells CASSEAQLRNYGYTF. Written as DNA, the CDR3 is TGTGCCAGCAGTGAAGCGCAGCTTCGAAACTATGGCTACACCTTC.

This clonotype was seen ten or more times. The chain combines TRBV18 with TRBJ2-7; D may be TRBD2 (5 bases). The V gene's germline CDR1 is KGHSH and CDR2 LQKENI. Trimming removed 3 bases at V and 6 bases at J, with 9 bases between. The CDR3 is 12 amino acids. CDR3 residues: CASSPPEGEQYF. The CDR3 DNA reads TGTGCCAGCTCACCGCCCGAGGGCGAGCAGTACTTC.

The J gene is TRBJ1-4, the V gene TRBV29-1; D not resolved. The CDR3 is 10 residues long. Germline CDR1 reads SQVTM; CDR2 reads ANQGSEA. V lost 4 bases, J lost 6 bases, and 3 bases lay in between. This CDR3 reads CSVVDEKLFF. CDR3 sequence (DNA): TGCAGCGTTGTAGATGAAAAACTGTTTTTT.

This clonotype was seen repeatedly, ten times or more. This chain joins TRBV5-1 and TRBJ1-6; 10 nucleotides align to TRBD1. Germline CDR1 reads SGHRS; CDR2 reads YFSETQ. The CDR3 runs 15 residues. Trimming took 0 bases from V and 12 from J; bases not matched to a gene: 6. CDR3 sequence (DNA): TGCGCCAGCAGCTTGGCCGGGACAGGGGACCTACCCCTCCACTTT. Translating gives CASSLAGTGDLPLHF.

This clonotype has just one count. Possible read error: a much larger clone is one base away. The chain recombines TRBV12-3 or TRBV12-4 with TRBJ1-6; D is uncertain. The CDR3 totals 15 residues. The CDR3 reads CAGRGDGSYNSPLHF. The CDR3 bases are TGTGCCGGCAGAGGTGATGGGTCCTATAATTCACCCCTCCACTTT.

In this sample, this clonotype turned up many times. CDR3 residues: CASSLWGGGEAFF. The CDR3 DNA follows: TGTGCCAGCAGCCTGTGGGGCGGTGGCGAAGCTTTCTTT. The genes are TRBV11-3 and TRBJ1-1, with a weak D call TRBD1 (5 bases). The CDR3 is made up of 13 amino acids. Germline V gives CDR1 SGHNT, CDR2 YENEEA. The germline V and J ends were trimmed by 5 bases and 8 bases, with 15 bases remaining between them. Full variable domain (outside the CDR3, taken from reference TRBV11-3 and TRBJ1-1): EAGVVQSPRYKIIEKKQPVAFWCNPISGHNTLYWYLQNLGQGPELLIRYENEEAVDDSQLPKDRFSAERLKGVDSTLKIQPAELGDSAVYLCASSLWGGGEAFFGQGTRLTVV.

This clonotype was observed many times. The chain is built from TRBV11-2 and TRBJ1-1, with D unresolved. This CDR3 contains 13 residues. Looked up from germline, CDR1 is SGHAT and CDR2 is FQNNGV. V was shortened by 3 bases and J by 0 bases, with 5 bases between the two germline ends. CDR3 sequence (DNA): TGTGCCAGCAGCTTCAACATGAACACTGAAGCTTTCTTT. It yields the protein CASSFNMNTEAFF.

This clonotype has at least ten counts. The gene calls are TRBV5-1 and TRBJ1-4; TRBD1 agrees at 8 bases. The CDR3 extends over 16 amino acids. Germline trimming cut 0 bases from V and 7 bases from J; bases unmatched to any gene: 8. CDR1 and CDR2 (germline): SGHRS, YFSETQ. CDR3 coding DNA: TGCGCCAGCAGCTTGGCCGGACAGGGAGGGCGTGAAAAACTGTTTTTT. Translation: CASSLAGQGGREKLFF.

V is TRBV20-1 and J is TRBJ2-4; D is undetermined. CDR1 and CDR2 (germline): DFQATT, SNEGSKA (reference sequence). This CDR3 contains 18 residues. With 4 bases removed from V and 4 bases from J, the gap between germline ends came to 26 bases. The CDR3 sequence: CSATSGRTNDAPKNIQYF. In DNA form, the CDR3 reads TGCAGTGCTACGTCCGGGCGTACCAACGATGCTCCTAAAAACATTCAGTACTTC.

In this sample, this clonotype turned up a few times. In DNA form, the CDR3 reads TGCAGCATAGCGGTACCGAACACCGGGGAGCTGTTTTTT. Protein sequence: CSIAVPNTGELFF. The V gene is TRBV20-1, the J gene TRBJ2-2; possible D gene TRBD2, 6 bases. The CDR3 runs 13 residues. Germline V gene lookup returns CDR1 DFQATT and CDR2 SNEGSKA (reference sequence).

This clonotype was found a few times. The CDR3 region is CASSYAGEAFF. CDR3 sequence (DNA): TGTGCCAGCAGTTACGCGGGGGAAGCTTTCTTT. The chain recombines TRBV6-5 with TRBJ1-1; no definite D call. Germline V gene data show CDR1 as MNHEY and CDR2 as SVGAGI. Trimming removed 2 bases at V and 8 bases at J, with 6 bases between. The CDR3 is made up of 11 amino acids.

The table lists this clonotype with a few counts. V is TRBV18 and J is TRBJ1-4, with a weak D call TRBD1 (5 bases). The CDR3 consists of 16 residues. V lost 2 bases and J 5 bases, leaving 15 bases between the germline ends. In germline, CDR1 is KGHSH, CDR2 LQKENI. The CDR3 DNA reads TGTGCCAGCTCACCAACCTACGGGACGGGAAATGAAAAACTGTTTTTT. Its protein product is CASSPTYGTGNEKLFF.

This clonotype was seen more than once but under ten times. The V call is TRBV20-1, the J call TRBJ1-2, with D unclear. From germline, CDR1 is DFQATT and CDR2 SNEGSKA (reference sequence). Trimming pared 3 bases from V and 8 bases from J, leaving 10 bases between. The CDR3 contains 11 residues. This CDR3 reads CSASRGGGYTF. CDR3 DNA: TGCAGTGCTAGCCGGGGTGGAGGCTACACCTTC.

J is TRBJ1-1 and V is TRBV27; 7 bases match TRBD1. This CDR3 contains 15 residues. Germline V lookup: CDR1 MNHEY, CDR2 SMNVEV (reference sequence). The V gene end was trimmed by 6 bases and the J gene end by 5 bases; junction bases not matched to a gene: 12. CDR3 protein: CASRPTGNGRTEAFF. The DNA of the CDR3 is TGTGCCAGCAGACCGACAGGGAATGGAAGGACTGAAGCTTTCTTT.

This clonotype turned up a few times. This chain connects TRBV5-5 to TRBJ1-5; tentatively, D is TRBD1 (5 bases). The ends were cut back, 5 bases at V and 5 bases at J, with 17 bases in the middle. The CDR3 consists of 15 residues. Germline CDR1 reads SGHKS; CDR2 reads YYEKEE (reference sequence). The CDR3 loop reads CASRPRGSGDQPQHF. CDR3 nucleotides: TGTGCCAGCAGGCCGAGGGGCAGCGGGGATCAGCCCCAGCATTTT.

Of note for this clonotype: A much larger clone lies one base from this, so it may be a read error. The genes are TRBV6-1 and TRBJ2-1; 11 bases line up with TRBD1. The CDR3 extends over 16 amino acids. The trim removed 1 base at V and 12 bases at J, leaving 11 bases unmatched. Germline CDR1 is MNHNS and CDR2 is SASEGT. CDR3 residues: CASSEDPDRGRLGQFF. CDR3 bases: TGTGCCAGCAGTGAAGATCCGGACAGGGGGCGGCTAGGGCAGTTCTTC.